These 31 T cell receptor beta chains were all obtained from the same sample, sequenced in a study of cytomegalovirus exposure and HLA in healthy donors. The primer mix had 60 Vbeta and 13 Jbeta primers. TCRdb's copy holds only in-frame clones and misses some; the assay was immunoSEQ multiplex PCR. The data show some 120,000 clones, approximately 80% seen once. Sequencing was carried out using PBMCs. The receptors stem from a woman younger than 30 in good health and CMV-seronegative.

This sequence joins TRBV20-1 and TRBJ2-7; D may be TRBD1 (5 bases). Trimming took 5 bases from V and 6 from J, leaving 11 bases between them. Germline-derived CDR1 and CDR2 are DFQATT and SNEGSKA (reference sequence). The CDR3 sequence is 11 residues long. In nucleotides, the CDR3 is TGCAGTGCTTCCACAGGTATCGAGCAGTACTTC. Translated: CSASTGIEQYF.

The CDR3 region has the DNA TGTGCCAGCAGTGAACCGGTGATGGCGGGAGCCTACGAGCAGTACTTC. Translation gives CASSEPVMAGAYEQYF. The V gene is TRBV6-1, the J gene TRBJ2-7; TRBD2 matches 7 bases. V lost 2 bases, J lost 2 bases, and 9 bases stayed unmatched. The CDR3 is 16 residues long. In germline, CDR1 is MNHNS, CDR2 SASEGT.

The chain carries TRBV7-2 and TRBJ1-1; no definite D call. Between the trimmed V and J ends, which lost 0 bases and 0 bases, there was a span of 8 bases. In germline, CDR1 is SGHTA, CDR2 FQGNSA. CDR3 size: 15 residues. The CDR3 sequence: CASSLAVVMNTEAFF. CDR3 DNA sequence: TGTGCCAGCAGCTTAGCCGTCGTTATGAACACTGAAGCTTTCTTT.

The rearrangement uses TRBV7-2 and TRBJ1-5; 9 nucleotides agree with TRBD1. J lost 1 base, V lost 4 bases, and 2 bases had no gene match. The CDR3 extends over 15 amino acids. Germline lookup yields CDR1 SGHTA and CDR2 FQGNSA. The CDR3 loop reads CASSWDRDSNQPQHF. The CDR3 DNA follows: TGTGCCAGCAGCTGGGACAGGGACAGCAATCAGCCCCAGCATTTT.

Remarks on this clone: The junction shows a germline mismatch at one end, possibly a read error. The V and J genes are TRBV19 and TRBJ2-6; TRBD2 aligns across 7 bases. The CDR3 consists of 15 residues. Germline V gene lookup returns CDR1 LNHDA and CDR2 SQIVND (reference sequence). CDR3 residues: CASRSGRAGANGLTF. CDR3 DNA: TGTGCCAGTCGGTCAGGGAGGGCTGGGGCCAACGGCCTGACTTTC.

A note on this clone: One junction end does not reproduce the germline sequence, and a read error may be involved. The gene calls are TRBV7-7 and TRBJ2-5, with 7 bases fitting TRBD1. The CDR3 sequence is 14 residues long. Germline V gene sequence: CDR1 SSHAT, CDR2 FNYEAQ (reference sequence). The CDR3 reads CASSIQGLRETQYF. The CDR3 DNA follows: TGTGCTAGCAGCATACAGGGGCTACGAGAGACCCAGTACTTC.

This chain joins TRBV11-2 and TRBJ2-1; the match to TRBD2 covers 11 bases. V was clipped by 8 bases and J by 3 bases; unmatched bases: 9. This CDR3 comprises 16 residues. CDR1 SGHAT and CDR2 FQNNGV come from the germline V gene. CDR3 loop: CASWAIAGGVYNEQFF. Written as DNA, the CDR3 is TGTGCCAGCTGGGCAATAGCGGGGGGGGTCTACAATGAGCAGTTCTTC.

This rearrangement joins TRBV2 to TRBJ2-2, with D perhaps matching TRBD1 (8 bases). Germline CDR1 and CDR2: SNHLY and FYNNEI. V lost 4 bases to trimming and J lost 4 bases, with 25 bases between them. This CDR3 comprises 19 residues. CDR3 nucleotide sequence: TGTGCCAGCAGTGTCTCAACAGGGGGAGGGTGGGAAAGCACCGGGGAGCTGTTTTTT. It specifies CASSVSTGGGWESTGELFF.

The chain combines TRBV4-3 with TRBJ1-5; the D is unclear. The CDR3 has 15 residues. V was shortened by 1 base and J by 7 bases, with 14 bases between the two germline ends. Germline lookup yields CDR1 LGHNA and CDR2 YSLEER. DNA of the CDR3: TGCGCCAGCAGCCAAGTATGGGGAGGAGGGCAGCCCCAGCATTTT. Translation gives CASSQVWGGGQPQHF.

This clone was found a few times. This rearrangement joins TRBV11-2 to TRBJ2-1; 7 nucleotides align to TRBD2. V shed 5 bases and J 8 bases; nucleotides not matched to a gene: 3. The CDR3 covers 12 residues. From germline, CDR1 is SGHAT and CDR2 FQNNGV. The CDR3 region has the DNA TGTGCCAGCAGCGCGGGGAGGGATGAGCAGTTCTTC. Amino acids: CASSAGRDEQFF. Supplemented by reference TRBV11-2 and TRBJ2-1, the full variable domain reads EAGVAQSPRYKIIEKRQSVAFWCNPISGHATLYWYQQILGQGPKLLIQFQNNGVVDDSQLPKDRFSAERLKGVDSTLKIQPAKLEDSAVYLCASSAGRDEQFFGPGTRLTVL.

This sequence joins TRBV7-6 and TRBJ2-7; no reliable D call. In germline, CDR1 is SGHVS, CDR2 FNYEAQ. V shed 5 bases and J shed 2 bases, with 13 bases lying between them. This CDR3 has 14 amino acids. In nucleotides, the CDR3 is TGTGCCAGCAGCGAAACCCTTACAGCCTACGAGCAGTACTTC. Its translation is CASSETLTAYEQYF.

The rearrangement links TRBV6-5 to TRBJ2-5, with TRBD2 matching 10 bases. The J call may be incorrect, as the DNA end agrees better with TRBJ2-7. The CDR3 has 15 amino acids. From germline, CDR1 is MNHEY and CDR2 SVGAGI. CDR3 DNA: TGTGCCAGCGGGTTTAGGACTAGCGGCTCCTACGAGCAGTACTTC. It codes for CASGFRTSGSYEQYF.

V is TRBV10-3 and J is TRBJ2-7; the match to TRBD1 covers 9 bases. Germline CDR1 and CDR2: ENHRY and SYGVKD. With 7 bases clipped from V and 6 bases from J, the junction kept 13 bases outside the gene matches. The CDR3 is 15 amino acids. The CDR3: CAITPRDRAGVEQYF. Written as DNA, the CDR3 is TGTGCCATCACGCCTAGGGACAGGGCGGGAGTCGAGCAGTACTTC.

J is TRBJ2-7 and V is TRBV5-4; D not certain. Trimming shortened V by 4 bases and J by 3 bases, and 14 bases separated the two germline ends. The CDR3 has 14 amino acids. Germline values: CDR1 SGHNT, CDR2 YYREEE (reference sequence). CDR3 coding DNA: TGTGCCAGCAGCCCGGAGCCCTTCGGCTACGAGCAGTACTTC. Translating gives CASSPEPFGYEQYF.

With regard to this clone: This sample also contains other DNA sequences that code for the same CDR3. V gene TRBV5-4 combines with J gene TRBJ1-1; possibly TRBD1 for D (5 bases). The CDR3 loop spans 14 amino acids. Germline V gene data show CDR1 as SGHNT and CDR2 as YYREEE (reference sequence). The V gene lost 4 bases and the J gene lost 1 base, with 11 bases spanning the gap. CDR3: CASSLGGGNTEAFF. Written as DNA, the CDR3 is TGTGCCAGCAGCCTTGGGGGGGGGAACACTGAAGCTTTCTTT.

This chain joins TRBV18 and TRBJ2-5; D is possibly TRBD1 (6 bases). CDR3 size: 17 residues. Germline V CDR1 and CDR2: KGHSH, LQKENI. V was trimmed by 1 base and J by 4 bases, leaving 19 bases between them. CDR3 protein: CASSPLNTGSSTETQYF. In nucleotides, the CDR3 is TGTGCCAGCTCACCACTAAACACAGGGAGTAGTACAGAGACCCAGTACTTC. Using reference TRBV18 and TRBJ2-5 for the parts outside the CDR3, the full variable domain is NAGVMQNPRHLVRRRGQEARLRCSPMKGHSHVYWYRQLPEEGLKFMVYLQKENIIDESGMPKERFSAEFPKEGPSILRIQQVVRGDSAAYFCASSPLNTGSSTETQYFGPGTRLLVL.

The V and J genes are TRBV19 and TRBJ1-5; D gene ambiguous. Germline CDR1 LNHDA, CDR2 SQIVND (reference sequence). This CDR3 has 16 residues. Trimming stripped 4 bases from V and 4 bases from J, with 17 bases between. The DNA for the CDR3 is TGTGCCAGTAGTACTCGACAAGGTCCCCCTAATCAGCCCCAGCATTTT. Its protein is CASSTRQGPPNQPQHF.

The DNA for the CDR3 is TGTGCCAGCAGCCGACTGATCAGCCCGGATGGCTACACCTTC. Residues: CASSRLISPDGYTF. The J gene is TRBJ1-2, the V gene TRBV7-9; D gene unclear. Germline CDR1 is SEHNR and CDR2 is FQNEAQ (reference sequence). V lost 5 bases, J lost 6 bases, and 16 bases lay in between. This CDR3 is 14 amino acids long.

This clone has just a few counts. The chain is built from TRBV27 and TRBJ1-1; D is unresolved. The CDR3 length is 14 residues. CDR1 is MNHEY and CDR2 is SMNVEV in the germline V gene (reference sequence). Trimming removed 2 bases from V and 2 bases from J, with 9 bases in between. CDR3 sequence reads: CASSLRRPNTEAFF. The CDR3 DNA reads as TGTGCCAGCAGTTTAAGGAGGCCTAACACTGAAGCTTTCTTT.

This chain links TRBV7-2 with TRBJ1-4; TRBD1 agrees at 7 bases. Germline CDR1 reads SGHTA; CDR2 reads FQGNSA. V gave up 5 bases and J gave up 0 bases; unmatched junction bases: 3. There are 15 residues in the CDR3. CDR3 DNA: TGTGCCAGCAGCGTGGGACAGCCAACTAATGAAAAACTGTTTTTT. Its translation: CASSVGQPTNEKLFF.

The J gene is TRBJ1-1, the V gene TRBV7-6; TRBD1 aligns across 7 bases. The germline V gene encodes CDR1 SGHVS and CDR2 FNYEAQ. After removal of 5 bases from V and 5 bases from J, the junction contained 8 bases not matched to a gene. The CDR3 is 14 amino acids. The DNA of the CDR3 is TGTGCCAGCAGCGAGGTCCCAGGGGGTACTGAAGCTTTCTTT. Its translation is CASSEVPGGTEAFF.

The rearrangement joins TRBV5-6 to TRBJ2-5; 7 nucleotides align to TRBD1. This CDR3 is built from 16 residues. Germline V gene data show CDR1 as SGHDT and CDR2 as YYEEEE. V gave up 4 bases and J gave up 10 bases; unmatched junction bases: 19. For the CDR3, the DNA is TGTGCCAGCAGCCGTTATCCGGGACAGATACAAGAGGGCCAGTACTTC. Translated, it gives CASSRYPGQIQEGQYF.

This sequence joins TRBV9 and TRBJ1-1; a weak D match, TRBD1 (6 bases). The CDR3 extends over 14 amino acids. The V gene's germline CDR1 is SGDLS and CDR2 YYNGEE. Between the trimmed V and J ends, which lost 0 bases and 4 bases, there was a span of 10 bases. CDR3 bases: TGTGCCAGCAGCGTAGAAGGGGGTGCCACTGAAGCTTTCTTT. This sequence encodes CASSVEGGATEAFF.

This chain uses TRBV10-3 with TRBJ1-1; D is ambiguous. V lost 7 bases and J lost 1, with 13 bases in between. This CDR3 is 14 amino acids long. CDR1 and CDR2 from the germline V gene are ENHRY and SYGVKD. For the CDR3, the DNA is TGTGCCATCACTAAGGACGCGGGGAACACTGAAGCTTTCTTT. Residues: CAITKDAGNTEAFF.

For the CDR3, the DNA is TGTGCCAGTTCCGGGACAGGGGCACGTGGGGGGAGCGGGGAGCTGTTTTTT. Translation gives CASSGTGARGGSGELFF. The J gene is TRBJ2-2, the V gene TRBV19, with 10 bases aligning to TRBD1. CDR1 and CDR2 from the germline V gene are LNHDA and SQIVND (reference sequence). The V segment lost 8 bases and the J segment 7 bases; nucleotides outside the gene matches: 16. This CDR3 has 17 residues. Filled out from reference TRBV19 and TRBJ2-2, the complete variable domain reads DGGITQSPKYLFRKEGQNVTLSCEQNLNHDAMYWYRQDPGQGLRLIYYSQIVNDFQKGDIAEGYSVSREKKESFPLTVTSAQKNPTAFYLCASSGTGARGGSGELFFGEGSRLTVL.

This chain joins TRBV7-9 and TRBJ2-2, with D possibly matching TRBD2 (5 bases). Trimming shortened V by 0 bases and J by 6 bases, and 14 bases separated the two germline ends. Germline lookup yields CDR1 SEHNR and CDR2 FQNEAQ (reference sequence). This CDR3 comprises 16 residues. CDR3: CASSLAGREESGELFF. In nucleotides, the CDR3 is TGTGCCAGCAGCTTAGCCGGACGGGAAGAGTCCGGGGAGCTGTTTTTT.

The rearrangement uses TRBV6-5 and TRBJ1-1; D is undetermined. The CDR3 runs to 13 residues. Per germline, CDR1 MNHEY and CDR2 SVGAGI. V lost 6 bases to trimming and J lost 4 bases, with 12 bases between them. CDR3 protein: CASSSGRATEAFF. The CDR3 DNA is TGTGCCAGCAGCTCCGGGAGGGCCACTGAAGCTTTCTTT.

This chain connects TRBV2 to TRBJ1-5; perhaps TRBD1 as D (6 bases). CDR1 and CDR2 (germline): SNHLY, FYNNEI. The CDR3 sequence is 16 residues long. V was shortened by 6 bases and J by 7 bases, with 22 bases between the two germline ends. CDR3 nucleotides: TGTGCCAGCAGCCTAATGGGGGCAGCCACTGGCCAGCCCCAGCATTTT. Amino acid sequence: CASSLMGAATGQPQHF.

The chain employs TRBV7-9 and TRBJ2-2, with D unresolved. V was shortened by 1 base and J by 10 bases, with 10 bases between the two germline ends. Germline V gene sequence: CDR1 SEHNR, CDR2 FQNEAQ (reference sequence). The CDR3 consists of 13 residues. The CDR3 loop is CASSLVPRKELFF. CDR3 DNA sequence: TGTGCCAGCAGCTTAGTACCCAGGAAGGAGCTGTTTTTT.

J is TRBJ1-2 and V is TRBV4-1; the D gene is possibly TRBD1 (5 bases). CDR1 MGHRA and CDR2 YSYEKL come from the germline V gene. The length of the CDR3 is 16 residues. Trimming took off 5 bases at V and 1 base at J, with 17 bases between the two ends. CDR3 coding DNA: TGCGCCAGCAGCGAAACGCCAGGGAACGGTAACTATGGCTACACCTTC. This translates into CASSETPGNGNYGYTF.

This sequence joins TRBV27 and TRBJ2-7, with 8 bases that match TRBD1. The V and J ends lost 3 bases and 6 bases, in that order; junction bases with no gene match: 10. Germline V gene data show CDR1 as MNHEY and CDR2 as SMNVEV (reference sequence). The CDR3 has 15 amino acids. The CDR3 bases are TGTGCCAGCAGTTTCGTACGACAGGGGCTGGGCGAGCAGTACTTC. Residues: CASSFVRQGLGEQYF.